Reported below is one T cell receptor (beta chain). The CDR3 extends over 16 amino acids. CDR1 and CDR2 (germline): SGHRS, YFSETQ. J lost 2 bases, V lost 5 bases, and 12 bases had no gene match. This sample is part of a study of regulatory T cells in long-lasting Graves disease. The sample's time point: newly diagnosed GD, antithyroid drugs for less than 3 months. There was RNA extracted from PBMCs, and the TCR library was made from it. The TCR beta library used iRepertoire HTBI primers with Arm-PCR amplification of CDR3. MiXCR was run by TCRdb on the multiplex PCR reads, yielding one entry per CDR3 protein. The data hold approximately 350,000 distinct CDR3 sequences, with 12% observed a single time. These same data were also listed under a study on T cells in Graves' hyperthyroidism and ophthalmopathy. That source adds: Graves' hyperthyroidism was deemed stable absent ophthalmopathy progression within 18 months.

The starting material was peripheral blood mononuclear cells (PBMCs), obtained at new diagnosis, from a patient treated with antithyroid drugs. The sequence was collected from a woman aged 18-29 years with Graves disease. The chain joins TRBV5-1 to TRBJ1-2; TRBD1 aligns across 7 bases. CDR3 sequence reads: CASRRGTDLANYGYTF. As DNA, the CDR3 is TGCGCCAGCAGGCGCGGGACAGACTTAGCAAACTATGGCTACACCTTC. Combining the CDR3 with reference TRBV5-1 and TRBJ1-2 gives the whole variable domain KAGVTQTPRYLIKTRGQQVTLSCSPISGHRSVSWYQQTPGQGLQFLFEYFSETQRNKGNFPGRFSGRQFSNSRSEMNVSTLELGDSALYLCASRRGTDLANYGYTFGSGTRLTVV.